The clone carrying this T cell receptor (beta chain) was seen more than once but under ten times. Its target is not known. This entry is derived from a study of beta chain features in type 1 diabetes. Study conclusions and caveats: TCRB CDR3s from Type 1 diabetes patients were moderately but significantly shorter in all four CD4+ subsets. Junctions at VDJ sites from type 1 diabetes patients had fewer insertions and more deletions.

V shed 6 bases and J shed 8 bases, with 20 bases lying between them. The CDR3 runs to 15 residues. Germline-derived CDR1 and CDR2 are KGHSH and LQKENI. TCRB transcripts that were expressed got sequenced, as all of the isolated RNA had been reverse transcribed. Assay used: immunoSEQ multiplex PCR; TCRdb lists only in-frame clones, some missing. The table lists approximately 150,000 clones, 13% of them singletons. Sorted populations all exceeded 95% purity. The sample was central memory CD4+ T cells from blood. This receptor was taken from a man younger than 30 with type 1 diabetes. The chain joins TRBV18 to TRBJ2-1; D might be TRBD2 (5 bases). In DNA, the CDR3 is TGTGCCAGCTCCCTAGGTGGACGGGGTTCGGATGAGCAGTTCTTC. It yields the protein CASSLGGRGSDEQFF.